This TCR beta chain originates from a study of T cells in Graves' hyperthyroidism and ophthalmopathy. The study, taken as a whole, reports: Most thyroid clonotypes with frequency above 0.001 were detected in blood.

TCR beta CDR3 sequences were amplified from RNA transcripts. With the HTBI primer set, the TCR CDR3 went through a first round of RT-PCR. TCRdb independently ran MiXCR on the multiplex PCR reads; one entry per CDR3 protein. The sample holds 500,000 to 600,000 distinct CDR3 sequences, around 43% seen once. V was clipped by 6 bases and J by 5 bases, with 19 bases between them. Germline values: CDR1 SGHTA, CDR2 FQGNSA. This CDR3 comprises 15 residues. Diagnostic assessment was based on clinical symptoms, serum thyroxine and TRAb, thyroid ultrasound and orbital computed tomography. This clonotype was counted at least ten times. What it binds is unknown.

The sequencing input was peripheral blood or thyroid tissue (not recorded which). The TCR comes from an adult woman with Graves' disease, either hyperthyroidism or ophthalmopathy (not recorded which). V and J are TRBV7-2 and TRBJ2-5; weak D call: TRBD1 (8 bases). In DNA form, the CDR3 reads TGTGCCAGCAGGCGACAGGGAGGGACAGGCGAGACCCAGTACTTC. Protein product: CASRRQGGTGETQYF.